This T cell receptor beta chain came from a study of T cells expressing NK-cell markers (dated by TCRdb to the early 2020s). About the investigation overall: Three sorted T-cell subsets (CD3+CD56+NKG2C+, CD3+CD56+NKG2C- and CD3+CD56-NKG2C+) from several donors had their TCR beta-chain repertoires profiled. Of the eight sequenced donors, seven were found to be HCMV-seropositive and one was found to be HCMV-seronegative. The libraries were sequenced on Illumina HiSeq 2000/2500, MiSeq or NextSeq, producing 2 x 150 bp reads. All eight donors whose samples were sequenced were randomly selected healthy volunteers, three of them men and five women.

The instrument was an Illumina HiSeq 2000. TCR beta cDNA libraries were prepared using 5'RACE template switching, which introduced a universal primer site and unique molecular identifiers. Priming for cDNA synthesis came from the TCR beta constant segment, and two successive PCR amplification steps followed. Per the original workflow: MIGEC was used to demultiplex reads and group reads by UMI, and MiTCR was used to assemble and quantify clonotypes. To remove erroneous sequences, TCR cDNA sequences were retained only when supported by two or more reads. The tcR package was used for downstream repertoire analysis, and clonotypes were matched across fractions by CDR3 nucleotide sequence plus V segment. VDJmatch was used to annotate antigen specificity against VDJdb, with one amino acid substitution in CDR3 allowed. The reads underwent TCRdb reprocessing, giving one record for each CDR3 protein sequence and no DNA. Clone size and V and J calls follow TCRdb, not the original study. For this sample, the table gives about 150,000 distinct CDR3 sequences. Around 35% of the sample is in the top ten clones.

Broad study findings and their caveats: In several donors, the dominant CD3+CD56+NKG2C+ clonotypes were found to rank among the top 10 CD8+ clonotypes and to make up roughly 1.0-7.5% of CD8+ T cells. Whether the expanded NKG2C-expressing T cell clones were specific for HCMV antigens was left unclear. Those dominant clonotypes were again the most abundant among CD3+CD56-NKG2C+ cells in several donors, at roughly 28.3-60.1%.

A commercial ELISA kit detecting HCMV-specific IgG in serum was used to determine HCMV serostatus. Peripheral blood mononuclear cells were isolated from blood by Ficoll density gradient centrifugation. On this clonotype itself: It has no known antigen specificity.

CDR1 and CDR2 are read off the germline V gene (reference sequence) as SGHNT and YYREEE. From cysteine to phenylalanine, the CDR3 is 15 amino acids long. No DNA sequence is on record. The origin of this receptor is a woman aged 45-65 years in good health. Donor details come from another sample of the same person, matched by shared clones. Input material: blood T cells: a sorted CD56 or NKG2C T cell subset, CD4+ or CD8+ T cells, or bulk PBMC T cells (not recorded which). The receptor chain draws on TRBV5-4 and TRBJ2-5; the D call from TCRdb, TRBD1, cannot be confirmed without DNA. The CDR3 reads CASSAWGQIQETQYF.